The entry below gives a single T cell receptor beta chain sequence along with its context. Trimming cost V 4 bases and J 4 bases; bases outside gene matches: 34. CDR3 length equals 24 residues. Germline loops: CDR1 MNHEY, CDR2 SMNVEV (reference sequence). The data are from a study of radiotherapy plus CTLA-4 blockade in lung cancer. Study-level information: Disease control was present in 31% of patients, and objective responses in around 20%.

Measured with immunoSEQ multiplex PCR; TCRdb has only the in-frame clones, and not every one. The data show some 87,000 clones, approximately 83% seen once. The sample consisted of peripheral blood, taken from a patient treated with radiotherapy plus ipilimumab. This sequence originates from a human donor with non-small cell lung cancer that progressed on radiotherapy plus ipilimumab. The chain couples TRBV27 to TRBJ1-2, with TRBD1 matching over 9 bases. In DNA form, the CDR3 reads TGTGCCAGCAGTTGGGCTGTTCGAGACCCAACTGTGAGGACAGGGGCGCGGAAAAGCTATGGCTACACCTTC. Translating gives CASSWAVRDPTVRTGARKSYGYTF.